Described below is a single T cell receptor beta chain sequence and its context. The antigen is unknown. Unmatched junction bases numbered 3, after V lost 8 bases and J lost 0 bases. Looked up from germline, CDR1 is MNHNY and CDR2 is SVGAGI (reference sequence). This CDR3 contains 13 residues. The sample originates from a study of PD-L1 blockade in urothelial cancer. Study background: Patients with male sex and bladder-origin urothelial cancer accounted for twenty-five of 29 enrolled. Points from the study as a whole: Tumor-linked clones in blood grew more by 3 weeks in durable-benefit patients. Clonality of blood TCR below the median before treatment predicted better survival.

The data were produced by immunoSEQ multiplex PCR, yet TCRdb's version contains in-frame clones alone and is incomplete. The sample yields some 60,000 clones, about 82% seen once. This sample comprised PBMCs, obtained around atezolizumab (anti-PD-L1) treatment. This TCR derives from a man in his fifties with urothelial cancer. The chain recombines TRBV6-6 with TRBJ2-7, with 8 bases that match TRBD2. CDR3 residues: CASLSGSSYEQYF. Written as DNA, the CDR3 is TGTGCCAGCTTAAGCGGGAGCTCCTACGAGCAGTACTTC.